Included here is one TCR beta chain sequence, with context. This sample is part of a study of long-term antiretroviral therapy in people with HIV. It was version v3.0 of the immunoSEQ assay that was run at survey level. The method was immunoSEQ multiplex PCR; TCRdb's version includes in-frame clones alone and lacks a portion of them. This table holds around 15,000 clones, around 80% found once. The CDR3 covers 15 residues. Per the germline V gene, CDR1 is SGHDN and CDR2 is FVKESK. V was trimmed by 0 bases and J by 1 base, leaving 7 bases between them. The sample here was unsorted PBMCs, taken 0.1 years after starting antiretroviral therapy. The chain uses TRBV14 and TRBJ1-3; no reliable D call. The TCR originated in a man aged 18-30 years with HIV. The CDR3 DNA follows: TGTGCCAGCAGCCAAGAGGCGGCTTCTGGAAACACCATATATTTT. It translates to CASSQEAASGNTIYF.